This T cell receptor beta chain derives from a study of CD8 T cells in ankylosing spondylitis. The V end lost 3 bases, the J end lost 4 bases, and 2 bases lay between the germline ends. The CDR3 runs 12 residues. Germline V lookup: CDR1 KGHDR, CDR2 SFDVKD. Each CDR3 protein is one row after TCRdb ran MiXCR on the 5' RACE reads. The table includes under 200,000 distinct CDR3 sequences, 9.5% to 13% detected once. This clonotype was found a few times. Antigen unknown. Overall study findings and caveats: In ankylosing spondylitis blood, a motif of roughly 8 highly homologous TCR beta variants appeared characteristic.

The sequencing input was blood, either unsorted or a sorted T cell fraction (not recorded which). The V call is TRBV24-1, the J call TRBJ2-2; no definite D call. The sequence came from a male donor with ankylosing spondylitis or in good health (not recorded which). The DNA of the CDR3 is TGTGCCACCAGTGATGTCACCGGGGAGCTGTTTTTT. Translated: CATSDVTGELFF.